This T cell receptor beta chain is drawn from a study of regulatory T cells in long-lasting Graves disease. Both iRepertoire HTBI primers and Arm-PCR of CDR3 regions were used to build the TCR beta libraries. TCRdb reprocessed the multiplex PCR reads with MiXCR, giving one entry per CDR3 protein. The sample comprises 250,000 to 400,000 distinct CDR3 sequences, over 15% of which are singletons, and about 39% rests with the top ten. The germline CDR1 and CDR2 sequences are SNHLY and FYNNEI. Trimming stripped 6 bases from V and 11 bases from J, with 17 bases between. CDR3 length: 13 amino acids. Notes on the study in general: Favored usage of TRBV28, TRBJ1-2 and TRBJ2-5 was recorded in persistent disease. Lower TCR diversity characterized persistent Graves' patients relative to newly diagnosed patients.

This clonotype occurred many times. Its target is not known. Time point here: newly diagnosed GD, antithyroid drugs for less than 3 months. PBMC-extracted RNA yielded the TCR library. Approximately 9.9-milliliter peripheral blood samples went into EDTA tubes. This rearrangement joins TRBV2 to TRBJ2-1, with no clear D. The clonotype originates from a female donor with Graves disease. Specimen: peripheral blood mononuclear cells (PBMCs), collected at new diagnosis, from a patient treated with antithyroid drugs. The CDR3 coding sequence is TGTGCCAGCAGCTTCGGGTTCTCTGGAAAGCAGTTCTTC. Translation: CASSFGFSGKQFF.